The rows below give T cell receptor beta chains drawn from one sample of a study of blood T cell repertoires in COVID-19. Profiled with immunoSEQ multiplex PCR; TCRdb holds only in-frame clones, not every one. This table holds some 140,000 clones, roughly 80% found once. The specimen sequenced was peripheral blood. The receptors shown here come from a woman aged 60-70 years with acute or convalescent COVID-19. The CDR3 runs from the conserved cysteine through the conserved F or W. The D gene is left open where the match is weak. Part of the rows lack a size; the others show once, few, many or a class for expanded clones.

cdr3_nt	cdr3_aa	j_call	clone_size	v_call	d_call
TGCAGTGCTAGTAAGGGCGCTAGCGGGGGAGCAGATACGCAGTATTTT	CSASKGASGGADTQYF	TRBJ2-3	NA	TRBV20-1	TRBD2
TGCGCCAGCAGCTCGGGACAGGGGGGTATCAATGAGCAGTTCTTC	CASSSGQGGINEQFF	TRBJ2-1	NA	TRBV5-1	TRBD1
TGTGCCAGCAGCTCACCGCAAGAGGGAGGCACTGAAGCTTTCTTT	CASSSPQEGGTEAFF	TRBJ1-1	NA	TRBV4-2	NA
TGTGCCAGCAGCCGCAATACAGGTGTGCTGGAGACCCAGTACTTC	CASSRNTGVLETQYF	TRBJ2-5	once	TRBV11-3	NA
TGTGCCAGCAGCCCCCACGGTCAGGGGGTCTTTCAGCCCCAGCATTTT	CASSPHGQGVFQPQHF	TRBJ1-5	NA	TRBV11-3	TRBD1
TGTGCCACCAGTGATTTAGAGGGTGGCCAGCCCCAGCATTTT	CATSDLEGGQPQHF	TRBJ1-5	NA	TRBV24-1	NA
TGCGCCAGCAGCCAATCAGGGGGTGGCTACACCTTC	CASSQSGGGYTF	TRBJ1-2	few	TRBV4-1	TRBD1
TGTGCCACCAGTGACCCGACAGGGCCGGGGGAGACCCAGTACTTC	CATSDPTGPGETQYF	TRBJ2-5	NA	TRBV24-1	TRBD1
TGTGCCACCACAACCGGACAGGGCAATCAGCCCCAGCATTTT	CATTTGQGNQPQHF	TRBJ1-5	NA	TRBV6-5	TRBD1
TGTGCCAGCAGCTTCACAAGTGAAGCTAACTATGGCTACACCTTC	CASSFTSEANYGYTF	TRBJ1-2	NA	TRBV11-1	NA
TGTGCCTGGAAAGGGAAGGACAGGCACTATGGCTACACCTTC	CAWKGKDRHYGYTF	TRBJ1-2	NA	TRBV30	TRBD1
TGTGCCAGCAGCTTAGGGGCCCTAGCGGGGGGACAAGAGACCCAGTACTTC	CASSLGALAGGQETQYF	TRBJ2-5	NA	TRBV7-7	TRBD2
TGTGCCAGCAGCCGACAGGGGGACACTGAAGCTTTCTTT	CASSRQGDTEAFF	TRBJ1-1	NA	TRBV7-3	TRBD1
TGTGCCAGCAGTTTAGCGGGACAGGGTATTTCAGGTGAAAAACTGTTTTTT	CASSLAGQGISGEKLFF	TRBJ1-4	NA	TRBV28	TRBD1
TGCGCCAGCAGCTTGTTGCCAGGGGGCTCTGGGGCCAACGTCCTGACTTTC	CASSLLPGGSGANVLTF	TRBJ2-6	NA	TRBV5-1	TRBD1
TGTGCCAGCAGGACTATAGCGGAACTTGAGACCCAGTACTTC	CASRTIAELETQYF	TRBJ2-5	many	TRBV2	NA
TGTGCCAGCAGAACGGGGGTGGCGGGGAGCAATCAGCCCCAGCATTTT	CASRTGVAGSNQPQHF	TRBJ1-5	NA	TRBV2	NA
TGTGCCAGTAGTATCGGACTAGCGGGGGGGCTTAGGACAGATACGCAGTATTTT	CASSIGLAGGLRTDTQYF	TRBJ2-3	NA	TRBV19	TRBD2
TGCGCCAGCAGCTTACAGGAGCCTGGGGCCAACGTCCTGACTTTC	CASSLQEPGANVLTF	TRBJ2-6	NA	TRBV5-1	NA
TGTGCCAGCAGCCGAACAGGGTATGAAGCTTTCTTT	CASSRTGYEAFF	TRBJ1-1	NA	TRBV12-3/TRBV12-4	NA
TGCGCCAGCAGCGTAGGTTGGGGAGAGGTCTCTGAAGCTTTCTTT	CASSVGWGEVSEAFF	TRBJ1-1	NA	TRBV5-1	NA
TGCAGCGTTGGGGGGGACAAATTCCGACAGGGCAACACTGAAGCTTTCTTT	CSVGGDKFRQGNTEAFF	TRBJ1-1	once	TRBV29-1	TRBD1
TGTGCCAGCAGTGAACCGGGCAGGGGTAGGACTAATGAAAAACTGTTTTTT	CASSEPGRGRTNEKLFF	TRBJ1-4	NA	TRBV6-1	NA
TGTGCCAGCAGCCAAGAGCAGGGGGTCTATGGCTACACCTTC	CASSQEQGVYGYTF	TRBJ1-2	NA	TRBV3-1/TRBV3-2	TRBD1
TGTGCCAGCAGCTGGGGGACAGGGGGACCTGAGACCCAGTACTTC	CASSWGTGGPETQYF	TRBJ2-5	NA	TRBV7-6	TRBD1
TGTGCCACCAGTGATTTGGTAACAGCGGGGACCGGGGAGCTGTTTTTT	CATSDLVTAGTGELFF	TRBJ2-2	NA	TRBV24-1	TRBD2
TGTGCCAGCAGTTACAGTAGCCTGGATAATTCACCCCTCCACTTT	CASSYSSLDNSPLHF	TRBJ1-6	NA	TRBV6-6	NA
TGTGCCACCAGCAGGGACAGGACCAATTCACCCCTCCACTTT	CATSRDRTNSPLHF	TRBJ1-6	NA	TRBV15	TRBD1
TGTGCCAGCAGCGCGTACGGACAGGTCCTGAACACCGGGGAGCTGTTTTTT	CASSAYGQVLNTGELFF	TRBJ2-2	NA	TRBV7-2	TRBD1
TGTGCCAGCAGCTCCCAGGGGGCTGGAAACACCATATATTTT	CASSSQGAGNTIYF	TRBJ1-3	NA	TRBV3-1/TRBV3-2	TRBD1
TGTGCCAGCAGTTCAGGGACAGGGAGGGTGTACAATGAGCAGTTCTTC	CASSSGTGRVYNEQFF	TRBJ2-1	NA	TRBV27	TRBD1
TGTGCCAGCAGCTTAGATCGGGTCCTAACTGAAGCTTTCTTT	CASSLDRVLTEAFF	TRBJ1-1	NA	TRBV11-2	NA
TGCGCCAGCAGCCAGCTAGCGGGGGCGGACGGGGTGGAGCTGTTTTTT	CASSQLAGADGVELFF	TRBJ2-2	NA	TRBV5-1	TRBD2
TGTGCCAGCAGCCCGAATGAGCAGTTCTTC	CASSPNEQFF	TRBJ2-1	NA	TRBV5-6	NA
TGTGCCAGCAGCCAAGTCTCGGGGAGGGAGACCGGGGAGCTGTTTTTT	CASSQVSGRETGELFF	TRBJ2-2	many	TRBV3-1/TRBV3-2	TRBD2
TGTGCCAGCAGCCCCCAGAGGAGTGATAACTATGGCTACACCTTC	CASSPQRSDNYGYTF	TRBJ1-2	NA	TRBV11-2	NA
TGCGCCAGCAGCCCAGTTAACTATGGCTACACCTTC	CASSPVNYGYTF	TRBJ1-2	NA	TRBV5-1	NA
TGTGCCAGCAGTTTTAACGGGAGGGGTGAAGCTTTCTTT	CASSFNGRGEAFF	TRBJ1-1	NA	TRBV27	NA
TGTGCCAGCAGTCCCTTCGGGTCAACTAATGAAAAACTGTTTTTT	CASSPFGSTNEKLFF	TRBJ1-4	NA	TRBV6-2/TRBV6-3	NA
TGTGCCAGCAGCCAAGATCTGACAGTCCGGGAAAAACTGTTTTTT	CASSQDLTVREKLFF	TRBJ1-4	NA	TRBV3-1/TRBV3-2	NA
TGCGCCAGCAGCCGGAGGGTTCTCGACCACACAGATACGCAGTATTTT	CASSRRVLDHTDTQYF	TRBJ2-3	NA	TRBV5-1	NA
TGCGCCAGCAGTGAGGGGACAGGGACGGGGGAAGAGACCCAGTACTTC	CASSEGTGTGEETQYF	TRBJ2-5	NA	TRBV10-1	TRBD1
TGTGCCAGCAGTGGACAGGGGGCAAGGTACGAGCAGTACTTC	CASSGQGARYEQYF	TRBJ2-7	once	TRBV2	TRBD1
TGTGCCAGTAGTATCGGAGGCCCTTTTAATTCACCCCTCCACTTT	CASSIGGPFNSPLHF	TRBJ1-6	few	TRBV19	NA
TGTGCCAGCAGCGTAGCGGGGGAGAATTACAATGAGCAGTTCTTC	CASSVAGENYNEQFF	TRBJ2-1	few	TRBV9	NA
TGTGCCAGCAGCCCCACAGGGGGCTCCGGGGAGCTGTTTTTT	CASSPTGGSGELFF	TRBJ2-2	NA	TRBV7-3	TRBD1
TGTGCCAGCAACATTATGAGGGACAGGCTGTCTTCCTACGAGCAGTACTTC	CASNIMRDRLSSYEQYF	TRBJ2-7	NA	TRBV9	TRBD1
TGTGCCAGCAGTGCGCCGGGACAGGGTGTCGCTGGCTACACCTTC	CASSAPGQGVAGYTF	TRBJ1-2	once	TRBV28	TRBD1
TGTGCCAGCAGCGTAGCAGGGGCGGGCTATGGCTACACCTTC	CASSVAGAGYGYTF	TRBJ1-2	NA	TRBV9	NA
TGTGCCAGCCTGGACTATTCGGGAAATGAGCAGTTCTTC	CASLDYSGNEQFF	TRBJ2-1	NA	TRBV12-3/TRBV12-4	NA
TGCGCCAGCAGCTCCCCGCAGGGGCGTGTCACTGAAGCTTTCTTT	CASSSPQGRVTEAFF	TRBJ1-1	NA	TRBV5-1	NA
TGCGCCAGCAGCGAGCTTGCCCCTCTGACAGCGACTGAAGCTTTCTTT	CASSELAPLTATEAFF	TRBJ1-1	NA	TRBV5-1	NA
TGCAGCGTTAAGCGGTACTATAATTCACCCCTCCACTTT	CSVKRYYNSPLHF	TRBJ1-6	once	TRBV29-1	NA